Reported below is one T cell receptor beta chain. The CDR3 has 16 residues. Germline V gene sequence: CDR1 SGHAT, CDR2 FQDESV (reference sequence). The junction had 8 bases not matched to a gene; V was cut back by 5 bases and J by 3 bases. The time point: persistent/refractory GD, antithyroid drugs over 5 years with positive TRAb. Isolated PBMC RNA provided the starting material for the TCR library. This entry belongs to a study of regulatory T cells in long-lasting Graves disease. Arm-PCR of CDR3 regions with iRepertoire HTBI primers generated TCR beta libraries. TCRdb used MiXCR to reprocess the multiplex PCR reads, holding one entry per CDR3 protein. The table has about 450,000 distinct CDR3 sequences, less than 25% seen once.

The source is a female donor with Graves disease. Sequencing was performed on peripheral blood mononuclear cells (PBMCs), taken when the disease was refractory, from a patient treated with antithyroid drugs. The chain couples TRBV11-1 to TRBJ2-1; 9 bases agree with TRBD1. The DNA of the CDR3 is TGTGCCAGCAGCCCACCGGCGGGACAGGGCTACAATGAGCAGTTCTTC. Residues: CASSPPAGQGYNEQFF.